This T cell receptor (beta chain) was found in a study of OX40 agonist ivuxolimab in advanced cancers. Study background: Dose-escalation patients were diagnosed with hepatocellular carcinoma, melanoma, renal cell cancer or head and neck cancer.

Measured with immunoSEQ multiplex PCR; TCRdb has only the in-frame clones, and not every one. The sample includes some 41,000 clones, roughly 90% of them seen just once. This clone was counted only a few times. Its target is unknown. General study points: The antigen specificity of the peripheral T cells (those that were expanded) was not determined.

The V end was cut by 3 bases, the J end by 4 bases, with 9 bases between. In germline, CDR1 is SEHNR, CDR2 FQNEAQ (reference sequence). The CDR3 is made up of 13 amino acids. Sequences were derived from CD4+ or CD8+ T cells sorted from blood, sampled in a trial of the OX40 agonist ivuxolimab. The origin of this receptor is an adult with an advanced solid tumor such as melanoma, head and neck, liver or kidney cancer. The rearrangement links TRBV7-9 to TRBJ1-1; D remains ambiguous. Written as DNA, the CDR3 is TGTGCCAGCAGCTTGGTAGAGGCCACTGAAGCTTTCTTT. Its translation: CASSLVEATEAFF.